This paragraph covers one T cell receptor beta chain sequence. The sample originates from a study of blood T cell repertoires in COVID-19. Germline V lookup: CDR1 MDHEN, CDR2 SYDVKM. The CDR3 is made up of 17 amino acids. With 3 bases clipped from V and 6 bases from J, the junction kept 16 bases outside the gene matches. Clones were read by immunoSEQ multiplex PCR, and TCRdb kept only the in-frame ones, dropping some. The sample comprises under 300,000 clones, 70% to 85% of which are singletons, and more than 1.4% rests with the top ten. What was sequenced was peripheral blood. The rearrangement links TRBV28 to TRBJ2-7; 8 positions match TRBD2. The receptor was isolated from a human donor with COVID-19, enrolled during active disease. The donor label of this sample is uncertain. The CDR3 sequence: CASSFSRRGTSVREQYF. CDR3 bases: TGTGCCAGCAGTTTCTCGCGTCGCGGGACTAGTGTTCGCGAGCAGTACTTC.